This T cell receptor (beta chain) was captured by sequencing in a study of T cell changes during pregnancy in multiple sclerosis. Sequencing used immunoSEQ multiplex PCR; TCRdb keeps in-frame clones, though not all of them. The sample lists roughly 93,000 clones, 92% occurring once. This sequence originates from a female donor in good health, enrolled as a control in a pregnancy study. Sequenced here: peripheral blood, sampled after pregnancy.

The CDR3 coding sequence is TGTGCCTGGAGTGGAGACAGGGGTGGGGAGCAGTTCTTC. Residues: CAWSGDRGGEQFF. The chain recombines TRBV30 with TRBJ2-1; 8 bases are shared with TRBD1. Germline V gives CDR1 GTSNPN, CDR2 SVGIG (reference sequence). Germline trimming cut 1 base from V and 10 bases from J; bases unmatched to any gene: 6. The CDR3 sequence is 13 residues long. The full variable domain, completed using reference TRBV30 and TRBJ2-1, is SQTIHQWPATLVQPVGSPLSLECTVEGTSNPNLYWYRQAAGRGLQLLFYSVGIGQISSEVPQNLSASRPQDRQFILSSKKLLLSDSGFYLCAWSGDRGGEQFFGPGTRLTVL.